This TCR beta chain was sequenced in a study of cytomegalovirus exposure and HLA in healthy donors (dated by TCRdb to about 2017). Concerning the study at large: In an earlier analysis of fewer than 750 of the donors, 250 to 350 Gb of sequence data and 117 million unique TCR beta sequences from 150 million to 200 million T cells were reported. In a later analysis, previously published TCR beta repertoires from hundreds of donors were re-analyzed and high-resolution HLA genotyping was added so that TCR occurrence patterns could be studied. Because of strong linkage in the cohort, roughly five DR-DQ haplotypes were treated as single units for association and clustering. Across around 400 genotyped donors of the cohort, an average of approximately 240,000 unique TCR beta nucleotide sequences per donor were sequenced, and roughly 17% of those sequences were non-productive. An earlier analysis of several hundred of the donors used high-throughput TCR beta sequencing to judge whether each TCR beta V gene segment behaved as functional or pseudogenic. Roughly 300 gigabases of sequencing data and 70 million to 85 million unique TCR sequences were included in an early release covering 550 to 650 HLA-typed donors. The study combined high-throughput TCR immunosequencing, statistical association of individual TCRs with disease status, and machine learning to predict cytomegalovirus infection status. The number of donors typed differed by locus, with roughly 629-640 for A, B, C, DRB1 and DQB1, approximately 500 for DQA1, over 600 for DPA1, and around 430 for DPB1. The aim of the study was to test whether cataloging public T cell receptors could identify signatures of past pathogen exposure. Genome-wide SNP genotypes for about three fifths of the roughly 670 donors were used in a later genetic analysis, which treated that subset as a discovery cohort. Both class I and class II loci were covered by HLA typing, at four-digit resolution. Using immunosequencing, the study profiled T cell repertoires from about 610 subjects and related those repertoires to cytomegalovirus serostatus. Besides the first cohort of more than 650 subjects, a separate validation cohort made up of some 110 different subjects was used. Rather than using new phenotypic data, the later analysis identified candidate immune exposures from TCR beta sequences and from how often those sequences occurred across donors. Donor age, sex, ethnicity and CMV serostatus were collected together with the repertoire data. Of the roughly 400 genotyped donors, over 70% fell in the genetic ancestry cluster associated with self-reported Caucasian donors. Every discovery cohort repertoire had been produced on one sequencing platform.

The method behind the library was the immunoSEQ multiplex PCR assay. For the multiplex PCR, a mixture combining 60 forward primers for TCR Vbeta segments and 13 reverse primers for TCR Jbeta segments was used. The CDR3 region of rearranged TCR beta genes was amplified from genomic DNA with a multiplex PCR assay. The amplified TCR beta libraries were sequenced on the Illumina HiSeq System as 87-base-pair reads. The source study handled its data this way. In a later analysis, roughly 80 million unique TCR beta chains were counted across the roughly 610 repertoires, and approximately 11 million of these chains were shared by at least two donors. To remove PCR and sequencing errors, raw reads were error-corrected and collapsed into unique sequences using a nearest-neighbor algorithm that merged closely related sequences. V, D and J gene segments were assigned by aligning CDR3 sequences to IMGT reference sequences. For a sequence to be retained, a match of at least six nucleotides to both a V gene segment and a J gene segment was required. Rearrangements were called productive when the CDR3 lacked stop codons and stayed in frame with V and J; all others were non-productive. CDR3 was defined according to IMGT convention as the region running from the second conserved V-encoded cysteine to the conserved J-encoded phenylalanine. The earlier analysis of about 590 of the donors excluded sequences that lacked an unambiguous match to a single V gene segment. In an earlier analysis of approximately 590 of the donors, a V segment was called functional when productive rearrangements were above 56.7%, and segregating when the standard deviation between donors exceeded 5%. To diagnose cytomegalovirus status from the catalog of TCR beta chain sequences, a statistical classification framework was built. A later analysis assigned V and J genes by comparing TCR nucleotide sequences with IMGT/GENE-DB human TR gene sequences. In a later analysis, CDR3 sequences and most-parsimonious VDJ recombination scenarios were assigned using the TCRdist pipeline. In a later analysis, each TCR beta chain was defined by its CDR3 amino acid sequence together with its V-gene family, and reads lacking a unique V-gene family were excluded. As a way to deal with suspected cross-contamination and a sequencing artifact, a later analysis dropped roughly 620 nucleotide sequences that were highly shared and had low generation probability. A later analysis calculated a clonal expansion index for each public chain from normalized within-repertoire ranks of inferred template counts. In a later analysis, generation probabilities were computed using a VDJ recombination model fitted to out-of-frame rearrangements, and the results were checked against IGoR. In a later analysis, TCR-TCR, TCR-HLA and TCR-CMV co-occurrence was scored with hypergeometric tests, and a repertoire-size bias correction was applied to TCR pairs. In a later analysis, false discovery rates were estimated by permuting HLA or CMV assignments 20 times. In a later analysis, co-occurring TCRs were grouped with DBSCAN, and TCRdist sequence similarity was added when clustering was performed within HLA-allele-positive subsets. Co-occurrence clustering excluded repertoires with fewer than 30,000 or more than 120,000 public chains, plus five with anomalous nucleotide sharing. In TCRdb, the immuneACCESS table is reduced to in-frame sequences with V and J assigned. These tables do not hold every clone; where another copy was compared, an unresolved V gene accounts for under half, and the others remain unexplained. D and trimming were read from the DNA, whereas the V and J calls and clone size are those reported in that table. For this sample there are 200,000 to 250,000 clones; about 83% appear just once. The top ten constitute around 1.2% of the sample.

Remarks on this clone: No cognate antigen has been identified for it. Base qualities are missing; no much larger clone stands one base away.

Trimming takes 3 bases from V and 0 bases from J, and the germline ends sit 10 bases apart. The germline V gene specifies MNHEY as CDR1 and SVGAGI as CDR2. The CDR3 covers 15 residues, taking in both the cysteine and the phenylalanine. The retained sequence is limited to the CDR3, 45 bases, with the frame set at the first base. The cohort consisted of some 730 healthy bone marrow donors. All cohort members were sampled while nominally healthy, although unrecorded immune exposures were likely present. CMV serostatus was recorded as positive for roughly 290 and negative for about 55% of the 666 cohort members, whereas no CMV serostatus was recorded for the donor in question. Every donor gave a peripheral blood sample, and the peripheral blood mononuclear cells from that sample were used for TCR beta sequencing. The Qiagen DNeasy Blood Extraction Kit was used to extract genomic DNA from the blood cell samples.

What the work shows at the level of the full study, not this receptor alone: Compared with equally common non-associated chains, HLA-associated TCR beta chains in a later analysis were more clonally expanded and had lower generation probabilities. It was suggested by the authors that the approach could potentially be generalized to other disease states and immunological phenotypes. The sequencing pipeline was judged likely to have produced a cluster of highly shared sequence variants as a technical artifact. Several of the top co-occurrence clusters appeared to be linked to parvovirus B19, influenza, CMV and Epstein-Barr virus, according to a later analysis. The cohort was sequenced for TCR beta chains only, and without alpha or paired-chain data the features that could be detected were limited. In the study, some 160 TCR beta chains were listed as associated with cytomegalovirus. A later genetic analysis associated a missense DCLRE1C variant with V-gene and J-gene trimming of TCR beta chains, and an independent cohort replicated the association. Most TCR sequences were seen in very few donors, while some public TCRs were found in many individuals. Seventeen rarely observed V segments, including chromosome 9 orphons, were excluded from the earlier analysis of several hundred of the donors because counts were too low. Strong co-occurrence of HLA alleles, especially DR and DQ, made assigning TCR associations to individual alleles difficult. Cytomegalovirus status was reported to be diagnosed by the classifier with high specificity and sensitivity in both the original and validation cohorts. An earlier analysis of approximately 570 of the donors showed that most TCR beta V segments appeared in productive rearrangements either about 87% or about 30% of the time, which broadly matched IMGT annotations. CMV serostatus was the only immune exposure information available for the cohort. Correlated functional status among segregating V segments might be attributable to linkage disequilibrium, but an unknown experimental factor could not be ruled out. In a later analysis, TCR association rates were found to vary across HLA loci, with the most associated TCRs seen for DRB1 alleles and the fewest for HLA-C alleles. Sequencing depth was assumed to be roughly uniform across donors in the presence/absence analyses, though that assumption may not hold. A further reported finding was that TCR beta sequences accurately predicted the HLA-A and HLA-B alleles for most subjects in the first cohort. According to a later genetic analysis, donors in an Asian-associated ancestry cluster had fewer N-insertions in productive TCRs than the approximately 610-donor mean. Most CMV-associated TCR beta chains appeared to be HLA-restricted in a later analysis, and the HLA associations seemed to be driven largely by CMV exposure. Specific HLA alleles were associated with 15,000 to 20,000 TCR beta sequences at a false discovery rate of 0.05 in a later analysis. A few of the identified cytomegalovirus-associated TCR beta chains were confirmed in vitro to be specific for cytomegalovirus antigens. Because the 87-base-pair reads could not distinguish some IMGT-functional V segments, including TRBV6-2 and TRBV6-3, those segments were excluded. Because HLA typing was unavailable for some donors at each locus, only the typed subset was used in association tests.

The receptor chain draws on TRBV6-5 and TRBJ2-3; too little of a D gene remains to name it. Sequencing used PBMCs. The source is a human donor in good health. The sequenced DNA is TGTGCCAGCAGTTATTATCCGAGTAGCACAGATACGCAGTATTTT. It is translated as CASSYYPSSTDTQYF.